This TCR beta chain was sequenced during a study of T cell responses to AZD1222 COVID-19 vaccine. Notes on this clone: The antigen is undetermined. Other DNA sequences in the same sample also yield this CDR3.

Study results and limitations: An increase in Spike-specific TCR breadth and depth was observed after two AZD1222 doses.

Produced via immunoSEQ multiplex PCR; TCRdb's table is partial and in-frame only. The data show about 140,000 clones, around nine tenths seen once. Trimming took off 3 bases at V and 0 bases at J, with 10 bases between the two ends. The CDR3 length is 15 residues. CDR1 and CDR2 from the germline V gene are MNHEY and SMNVEV (reference sequence). The sequencing here drew on peripheral blood, taken on day 0 of AZD1222 vaccination. The TCR sequence derives from an adult in good health. The chain couples TRBV27 to TRBJ2-3; possibly TRBD1 or TRBD2 for D (6 bases each). The CDR3 bases are TGTGCCAGCAGTTTTCGGGGGCGAAGCACAGATACGCAGTATTTT. It encodes CASSFRGRSTDTQYF.